The following is a T cell receptor beta chain sequence with its context. Its antigen is not identified. Caucasian adults residing in Nashville, Tennessee made up all the donors. In the CD4+ fraction, cells were divided into CD45RA+ naive and CD45RA-negative memory subsets. These data originate in a study of shared clonotypes between healthy human individuals. It was roughly 190 ng DNA, approximately 30,000 T cell genomes, that sorted-subset replicate PCRs used. The assay was immunoSEQ multiplex PCR, and TCRdb's table has in-frame clones only and misses some. The profile shows a few million clones, nearly 97% of them singletons. Study outcomes and limitations: Although depth was large, rarefaction showed that sequencing of the sorted subsets was incomplete.

CDR3 size: 15 residues. The V gene lost 3 bases and the J gene lost 4 bases, with 10 bases spanning the gap. CDR1 LNHDA and CDR2 SQIVND come from the germline V gene (reference sequence). What was sequenced was naive CD4+ T cells sorted from blood. Subset indicated: CD45RA+ positively selected. This sequence joins TRBV19 and TRBJ1-6, with unresolved D. This sequence originates from a man younger than 35 in good health. CDR3 in DNA: TGTGCCAGTAGTATGGCGGGGTCGTATAATTCACCCCTCCACTTT. Residues: CASSMAGSYNSPLHF.